The 8 T cell receptor beta chains in this list originate from one sample, sequenced in a study of vaccination effects on CD4 cells after COVID-19. Libraries were prepared by immunoSEQ multiplex PCR; TCRdb keeps only in-frame clonotypes and omits some of them. In the table there are around 49,000 clones, 65% to 70% of which are singletons. Antigen-specific CD4+ T cells expanded by the ViraFEST assay with viral peptide pools were then sequenced. CD4+ T cell isolation took place after 10 days of culture. The infection with SARS-CoV-2 (confirmed by PCR) occurred in this person between March and December 2020. Their target antigens are unknown. Here the sequenced sample was CD4+ T cells from PBMCs cultured with a peptide pool, taken before COVID-19 vaccination. The receptors come from a human donor who had a prior SARS-CoV-2 infection.

The CDR3 DNA is TGTGCCAGCAGCCCTTTGGGGGGCAGAGAGACCCAGTACTTC. Protein product: CASSPLGGRETQYF. The V gene is TRBV9, the J gene TRBJ2-5; TRBD1 or TRBD2 may be the D gene (6 bases each). The CDR3 runs to 14 residues. The germline V gene has CDR1 SGDLS and CDR2 YYNGEE. V was pared by 4 bases and J by 4 bases, with 14 bases between.

The chain uses TRBV7-8 and TRBJ2-5; D might be TRBD2 (5 bases). Germline V CDR1 and CDR2: SGHVS, FQNEAQ. Trimming removed 4 bases at V and 0 bases at J, with 15 bases between. The CDR3 is made up of 16 amino acids. The CDR3, as DNA: TGTGCCAGCAGCTCACAGCGGTTAGCGAACCAAGAGACCCAGTACTTC. Translating gives CASSSQRLANQETQYF.

CDR3 nucleotide sequence: TGTGCCAGCAGTCCAGACAGAACCGGGGAGCTGTTTTTT. This translates into CASSPDRTGELFF. The rearrangement uses TRBV6-4 and TRBJ2-2; TRBD1 might be the D (5 bases). The length of the CDR3 is 13 residues. Germline CDR1 is MRHNA and CDR2 is SNTAGT. V lost 5 bases, J lost 5 bases, and 9 bases lay in between.

The chain joins TRBV7-9 to TRBJ2-1, with D unresolved. Germline loops: CDR1 SEHNR, CDR2 FQNEAQ (reference sequence). V shed 1 base and J shed 6 bases, with 10 bases lying between them. The CDR3 has 14 residues. CDR3 amino acids: CASSLVVPFNEQFF. Written as DNA, the CDR3 is TGTGCCAGCAGCTTAGTTGTGCCCTTCAATGAGCAGTTCTTC.

This clone turned up a few times. J is TRBJ2-7 and V is TRBV28, with TRBD2 as a possible D gene (7 bases). CDR3 size: 11 residues. CDR1 is MDHEN, CDR2 SYDVKM, per germline. The V end lost 7 bases, the J end lost 6 bases, and 10 bases lay between the germline ends. CDR3 loop: CASMGGREQYF. Written as DNA, the CDR3 is TGTGCCAGCATGGGGGGGCGCGAGCAGTACTTC.

J is TRBJ2-7 and V is TRBV10-3, with 10 bases aligning to TRBD1. J was trimmed by 5 bases and V by 3 bases; bases with no gene match: 4. The CDR3 covers 14 residues. CDR1 is ENHRY and CDR2 is SYGVKD in the germline V gene. This CDR3 is CAISDPTGGNEQYF. Written as DNA, the CDR3 is TGTGCCATCAGTGACCCGACAGGGGGCAACGAGCAGTACTTC.

The chain carries TRBV5-1 and TRBJ2-1, with D maybe TRBD1 (6 bases). The CDR3 has 16 amino acids. Trimming removed 4 bases from V and 1 base from J, with 15 bases in between. CDR1 is SGHRS and CDR2 is YFSETQ in the germline V gene. CDR3 DNA: TGCGCCAGCAGCGGACTTACAGGGCCTTCCTACAATGAGCAGTTCTTC. Translated, it gives CASSGLTGPSYNEQFF. The full variable domain, rest sourced from reference TRBV5-1 and TRBJ2-1, is KAGVTQTPRYLIKTRGQQVTLSCSPISGHRSVSWYQQTPGQGLQFLFEYFSETQRNKGNFPGRFSGRQFSNSRSEMNVSTLELGDSALYLCASSGLTGPSYNEQFFGPGTRLTVL.

The rearrangement links TRBV10-3 to TRBJ1-2; 8 bases fit TRBD1. CDR1 ENHRY and CDR2 SYGVKD come from the germline V gene. The junction had 13 bases not matched to a gene; V was cut back by 2 bases and J by 8 bases. The CDR3 covers 16 residues. The CDR3 here is CAISEPNRGIKRGYTF. The CDR3 bases are TGTGCCATCAGTGAGCCGAACAGGGGGATAAAACGAGGCTACACCTTC.